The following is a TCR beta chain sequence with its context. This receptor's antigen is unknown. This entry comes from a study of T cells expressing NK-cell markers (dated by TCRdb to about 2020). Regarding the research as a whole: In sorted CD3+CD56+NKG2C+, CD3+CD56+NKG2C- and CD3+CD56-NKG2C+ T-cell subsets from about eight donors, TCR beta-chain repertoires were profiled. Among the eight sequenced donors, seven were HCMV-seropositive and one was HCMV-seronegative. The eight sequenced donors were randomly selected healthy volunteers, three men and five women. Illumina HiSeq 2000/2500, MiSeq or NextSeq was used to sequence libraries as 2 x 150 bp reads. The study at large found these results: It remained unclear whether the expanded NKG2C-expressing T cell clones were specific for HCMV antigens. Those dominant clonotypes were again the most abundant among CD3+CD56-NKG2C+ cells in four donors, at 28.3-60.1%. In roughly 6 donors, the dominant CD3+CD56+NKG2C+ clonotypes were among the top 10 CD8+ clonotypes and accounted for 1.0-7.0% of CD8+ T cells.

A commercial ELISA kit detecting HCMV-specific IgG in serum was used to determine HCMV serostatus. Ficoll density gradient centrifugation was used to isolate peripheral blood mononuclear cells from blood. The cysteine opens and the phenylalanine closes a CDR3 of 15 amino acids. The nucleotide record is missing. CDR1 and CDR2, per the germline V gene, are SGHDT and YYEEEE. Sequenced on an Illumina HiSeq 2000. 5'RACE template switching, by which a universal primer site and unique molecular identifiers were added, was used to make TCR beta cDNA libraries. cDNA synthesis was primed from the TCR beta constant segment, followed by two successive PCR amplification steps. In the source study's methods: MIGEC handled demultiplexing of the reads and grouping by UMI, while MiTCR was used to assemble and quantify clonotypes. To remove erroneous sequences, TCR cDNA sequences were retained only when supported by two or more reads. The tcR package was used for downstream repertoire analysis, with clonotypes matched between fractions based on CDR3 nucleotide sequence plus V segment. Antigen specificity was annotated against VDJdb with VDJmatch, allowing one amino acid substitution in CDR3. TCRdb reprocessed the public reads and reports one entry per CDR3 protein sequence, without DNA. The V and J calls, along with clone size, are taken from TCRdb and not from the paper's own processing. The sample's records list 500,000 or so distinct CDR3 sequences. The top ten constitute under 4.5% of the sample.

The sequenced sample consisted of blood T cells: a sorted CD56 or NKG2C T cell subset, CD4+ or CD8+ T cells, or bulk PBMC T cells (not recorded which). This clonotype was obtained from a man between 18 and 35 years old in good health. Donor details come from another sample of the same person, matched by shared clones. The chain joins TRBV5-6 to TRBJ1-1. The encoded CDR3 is CASSSRQLLNTEAFF. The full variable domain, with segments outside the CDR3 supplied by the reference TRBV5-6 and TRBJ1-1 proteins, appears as DAGVTQSPTHLIKTRGQQVTLRCSPKSGHDTVSWYQQALGQGPQFIFQYYEEEERQRGNFPDRFSGHQFPNYSSELNVNALLLGDSALYLCASSSRQLLNTEAFFGQGTRLTVV.